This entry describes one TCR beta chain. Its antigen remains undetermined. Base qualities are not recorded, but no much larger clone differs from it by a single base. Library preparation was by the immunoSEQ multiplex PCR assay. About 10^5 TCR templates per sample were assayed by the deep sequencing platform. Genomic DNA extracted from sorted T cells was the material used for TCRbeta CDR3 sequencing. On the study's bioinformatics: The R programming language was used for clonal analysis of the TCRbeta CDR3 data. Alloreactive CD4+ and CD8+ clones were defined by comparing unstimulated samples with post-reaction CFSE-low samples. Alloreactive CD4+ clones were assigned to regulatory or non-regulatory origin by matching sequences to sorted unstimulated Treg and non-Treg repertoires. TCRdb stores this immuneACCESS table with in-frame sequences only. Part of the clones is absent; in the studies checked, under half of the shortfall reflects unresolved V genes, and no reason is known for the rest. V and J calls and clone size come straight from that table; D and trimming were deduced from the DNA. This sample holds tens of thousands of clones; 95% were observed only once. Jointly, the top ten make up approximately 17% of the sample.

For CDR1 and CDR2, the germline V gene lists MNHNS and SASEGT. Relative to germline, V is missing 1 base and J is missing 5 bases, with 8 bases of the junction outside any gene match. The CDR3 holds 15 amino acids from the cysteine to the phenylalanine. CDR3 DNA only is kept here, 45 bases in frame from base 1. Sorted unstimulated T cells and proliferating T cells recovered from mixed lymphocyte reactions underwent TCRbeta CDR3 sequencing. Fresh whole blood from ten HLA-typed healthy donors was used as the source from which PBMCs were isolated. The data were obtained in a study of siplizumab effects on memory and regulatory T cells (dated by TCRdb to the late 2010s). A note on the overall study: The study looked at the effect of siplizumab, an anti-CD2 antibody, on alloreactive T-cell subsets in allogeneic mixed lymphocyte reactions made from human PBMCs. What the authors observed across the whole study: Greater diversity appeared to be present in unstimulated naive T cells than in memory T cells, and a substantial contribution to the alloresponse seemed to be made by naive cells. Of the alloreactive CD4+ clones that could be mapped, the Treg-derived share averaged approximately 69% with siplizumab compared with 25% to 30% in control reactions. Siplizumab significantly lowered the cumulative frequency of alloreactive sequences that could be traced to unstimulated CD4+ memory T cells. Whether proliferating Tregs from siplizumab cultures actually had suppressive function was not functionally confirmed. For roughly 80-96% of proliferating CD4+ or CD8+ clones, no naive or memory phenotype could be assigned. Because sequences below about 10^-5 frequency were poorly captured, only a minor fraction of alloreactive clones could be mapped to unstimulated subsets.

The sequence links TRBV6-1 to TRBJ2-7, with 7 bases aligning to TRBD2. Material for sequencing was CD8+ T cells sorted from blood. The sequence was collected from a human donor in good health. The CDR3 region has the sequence CASSEGAGELHEQYF. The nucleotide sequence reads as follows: TGTGCCAGCAGTGAAGGTGCGGGAGAATTACACGAGCAGTACTTC.